This TCR beta chain was recovered during a study of regulatory T cells in long-lasting Graves disease. This clonotype was observed many times. Sequencing libraries for TCR beta were prepared with iRepertoire HTBI primers and Arm-PCR of CDR3 regions. MiXCR, applied by TCRdb to the multiplex PCR reads, yields one record per CDR3 protein. Of hundreds of thousands of distinct CDR3 sequences listed, over 14% were seen once; the top ten hold about 7.8%. Trimming took 0 bases from V and 3 from J; bases not matched to a gene: 12. The CDR3 spans 19 residues. CDR1 is SGHTA, CDR2 FQGTGA, per germline. Time point defined: newly diagnosed GD, antithyroid drugs for less than 3 months. Extracted RNA from PBMCs served as the source of the TCR library. American Thyroid Association guidelines defined how Graves' disease was diagnosed. In addition, the sample was reused for a study of T cells in Graves' hyperthyroidism and ophthalmopathy.

The TCR comes from a woman in her thirties or forties with Graves disease. Sequenced material: peripheral blood mononuclear cells (PBMCs), taken at new diagnosis, from a patient treated with antithyroid drugs. This rearrangement joins TRBV7-3 to TRBJ2-7; 12 bases are shared with TRBD2. CDR3 DNA sequence: TGTGCCAGCAGCTTAACGGTTTGTCTAGCGGGAGGGGGGAACTACGAGCAGTACTTC. It specifies CASSLTVCLAGGGNYEQYF.